The sequence of this T cell receptor (beta chain) was determined in a study of blood T cells in healthy people across ages. Whole-study results and caveats: Estimated diversity across one million T cells was deemed an underestimate.

Then a second PCR, running about 6 to 11 cycles, was carried out with a sample-barcoded 5' primer and a J-beta primer mix. Using its own MiXCR run on the 5' RACE reads, TCRdb lists one record per CDR3 protein. Seen here are some 1.6 million distinct CDR3 sequences, about 35% observed once, and the top ten hold around 10%. In this sample, this clonotype turned up once. Its matching antigen is unknown. A read error may be the cause here, since a much bigger clone is one base away. Per-sample PBMC isolation yielded at least 6 million cells. The CDR3 spans 11 residues. The trim removed 5 bases at V and 13 bases at J, leaving 5 bases unmatched.

The clonotype comes from a woman in her twenties or thirties in good health. This rearrangement joins TRBV12-3 or TRBV12-4 to TRBJ2-1; 7 bases match TRBD2. The specimen was blood. The CDR3 DNA reads TGTGCCAGCAGTCTTAAGCGGGACCAGTTCTTC. The encoded protein is CASSLKRDQFF.